Listed below are T cell receptor beta chains from one sample, sequenced in a study of tumor and adjacent non-tumor tissue in lung cancer. Via MiXCR, TCRdb re-called the multiplex PCR reads, giving one row per CDR3 protein. Counted here are 90,000 to 100,000 distinct CDR3 sequences, 75% to 85% occurring once; the ten biggest clones make up more than 25%. The sample was distant non-tumor lung tissue. These receptors all come from a man in his sixties with small cell lung cancer. Each CDR3 is given with its conserved first and last residue. Each record gives: clone size, D gene, V gene, J gene, CDR3 protein, CDR3 DNA. The D gene is left open where the match is weak. Part of the rows lack a size; the others show once, few, many or a class for expanded clones.

>many|-|TRBV6-2/TRBV6-3|TRBJ2-3
CASSPLTGTSTDTQYF
TGTGCCAGCAGTCCCCTAACAGGGACTAGCACAGATACGCAGTATTTT
>-|-|TRBV6-1|TRBJ1-1
CASILQVNTEALF
TGTGCCAGCATCCTGCAGGTGAACACTGAAGCTCTATTT
>-|-|TRBV30|TRBJ2-2
CARGSVRSLNTGELLF
TGTGCCCGAGGGTCGGTGCGTTCACTGAACACCGGGGAACTGTTATTT
>many|-|TRBV5-6|TRBJ2-3
CASSPRWSADTQYF
TGTGCCAGCAGCCCTCGGTGGTCGGCAGATACGCAGTATTTT
>-|-|TRBV6-5|TRBJ2-5
CASSGLSQETQYF
TGTGCCAGCAGTGGGCTCTCCCAAGAGACCCAGTACTTC
>-|TRBD2|TRBV12-3/TRBV12-4|TRBJ2-1
CGSSNLPGLAGGNEQFF
TGTGGCAGCAGCAATCTCCCGGGACTAGCGGGTGGGAATGAGCAGTTCTTC
>-|-|TRBV12-3/TRBV12-4|TRBJ2-5
CARSSQSRETQYF
TGTGCCAGGAGTTCTCAATCCAGGGAGACCCAATACTTC
>-|TRBD2|TRBV10-3|TRBJ2-1
CAIRETSGGSSYNELFF
TGTGCCATCAGGGAGACTAGCGGGGGGAGCTCCTACAATGAGCTATTCTTC
>-|TRBD2|TRBV5-1|TRBJ2-1
CASNSMAGLADNEQFF
TGCGCCAGCAACTCAATGGCGGGACTAGCGGACAATGAGCAGTTCTTC
>-|-|TRBV2|TRBJ1-5
CTSSERRGSGGNQPQHF
TGTACCAGCAGTGAACGAAGGGGTTCAGGCGGGAATCAGCCCCAGCATTTT
>-|-|TRBV6-2/TRBV6-3|TRBJ2-3
CASRSRGWDQPQYF
TGCGCCAGCAGGTCCCGGGGGTGGGATCAGCCCCAGTATTTT
>-|-|TRBV29-1|TRBJ1-4
CSATVGADAKLFF
TGCAGCGCAACAGTGGGCGCCGATGCAAAACTGTTTTTT
>-|TRBD1|TRBV10-3|TRBJ1-2
CAIRNPGQVDYGYTF
TGTGCCATCAGGAACCCCGGACAGGTTGACTATGGCTACACCTTC
>-|-|TRBV6-6|TRBJ2-3
CASRTLPLGIMVQYF
TGTGCCAGCAGAACACTACCGTTAGGAATTATGGTGCAGTATTTT
>-|-|TRBV29-1|TRBJ1-4
CSVEDMVLYRNGEKLFF
TGCAGCGTTGAAGATATGGTCCTGTATAGGAATGGGGAAAAACTGTTTTTT
>-|-|TRBV29-1|TRBJ1-3
CSVLQVNSGNTIYF
TGCAGCGTCTTACAGGTGAATTCTGGAAACACCATATATTTT
>-|TRBD1|TRBV6-1|TRBJ2-1
CASSPNRDRAVNEQFF
TGTGCCAGCAGTCCGAACCGGGACAGGGCCGTGAACGAGCAGTTCTTC
>-|TRBD1|TRBV12-3/TRBV12-4|TRBJ2-5
CASSLMDRNETQYF
TGTGCCAGCAGTTTAATGGACAGGAATGAGACACAGTACTTC
>-|-|TRBV6-1|TRBJ1-2
CTSKDGTNYGYTF
TGTACCAGCAAGGACGGGACAAACTATGGCTACACCTTC
>-|TRBD2|TRBV6-2/TRBV6-3|TRBJ2-6
CTSSFTSGRISGANVLTF
TGTACCAGCAGTTTTACTAGCGGGAGAATTTCTGGGGCCAACGTCCTGACTTTC
>-|TRBD2|TRBV6-6|TRBJ2-5
CASRRLAGDDTQYF
TGTGCCAGCAGGAGACTAGCGGGAGACGATACCCAGTATTTC
>once|-|TRBV28|TRBJ2-2
CASKEVAGELFF
TGTGCCAGCAAGGAGGTGGCCGGAGAGCTGTTTTTT
>-|-|TRBV5-1|TRBJ2-1
CASSLKQPSSYNKQSF
TGCGCCAGCAGCTTGAAGCAGCCGAGCTCCTACAATAAGCAGTCCTTC
>-|-|TRBV7-9|TRBJ2-3
CASSLLRTRTDTHYF
TGTGCCAGCAGCTTACTCCGGACACGCACAGATACGCACTATTTT
>-|-|TRBV20-1|TRBJ2-7
CSVSNPTYEQYF
TGCAGTGTCTCGAACCCAACTTACGAACAGTACTTC